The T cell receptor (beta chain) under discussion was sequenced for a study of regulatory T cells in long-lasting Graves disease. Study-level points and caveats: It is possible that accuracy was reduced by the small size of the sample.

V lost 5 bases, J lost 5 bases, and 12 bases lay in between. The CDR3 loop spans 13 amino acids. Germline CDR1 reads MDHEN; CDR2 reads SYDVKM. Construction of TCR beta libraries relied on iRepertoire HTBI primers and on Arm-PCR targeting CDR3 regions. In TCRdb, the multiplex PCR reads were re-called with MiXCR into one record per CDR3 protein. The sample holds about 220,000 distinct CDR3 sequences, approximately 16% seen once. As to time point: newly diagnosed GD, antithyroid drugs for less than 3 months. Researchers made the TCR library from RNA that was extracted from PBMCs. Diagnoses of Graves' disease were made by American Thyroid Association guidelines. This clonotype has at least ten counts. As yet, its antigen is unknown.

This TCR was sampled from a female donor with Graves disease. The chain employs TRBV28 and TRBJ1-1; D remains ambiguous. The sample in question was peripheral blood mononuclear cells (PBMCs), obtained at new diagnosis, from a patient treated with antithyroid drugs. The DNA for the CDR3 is TGTGCCAGCAGTCCCCCGGTACAGACTGAAGCTTTCTTT. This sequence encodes CASSPPVQTEAFF.